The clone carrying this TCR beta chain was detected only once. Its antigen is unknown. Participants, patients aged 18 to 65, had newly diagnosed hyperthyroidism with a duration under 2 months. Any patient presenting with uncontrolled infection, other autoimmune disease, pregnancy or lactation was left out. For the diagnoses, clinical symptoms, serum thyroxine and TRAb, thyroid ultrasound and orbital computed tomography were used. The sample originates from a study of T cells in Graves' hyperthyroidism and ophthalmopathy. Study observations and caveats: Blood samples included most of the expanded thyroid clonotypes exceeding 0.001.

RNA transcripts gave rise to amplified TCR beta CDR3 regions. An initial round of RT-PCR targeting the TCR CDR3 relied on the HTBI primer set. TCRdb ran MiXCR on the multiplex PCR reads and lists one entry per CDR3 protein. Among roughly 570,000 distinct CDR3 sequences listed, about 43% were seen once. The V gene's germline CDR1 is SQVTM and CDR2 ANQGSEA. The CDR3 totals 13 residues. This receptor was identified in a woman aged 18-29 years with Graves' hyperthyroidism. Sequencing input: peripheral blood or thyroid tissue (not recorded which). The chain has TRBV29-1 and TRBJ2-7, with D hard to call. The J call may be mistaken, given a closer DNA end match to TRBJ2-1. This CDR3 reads CSVGGRSYNEQFF. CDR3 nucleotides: TGCAGCGTTGGGGGTCGCTCCTACAATGAGCAGTTCTTC.